This TCR beta chain was obtained from a study of cytomegalovirus exposure and HLA in healthy donors. Findings and limits, study-wide: Listed as cytomegalovirus-associated were around 160 TCR beta chains. Three chains linked to CMV were shown in vitro to be specific for CMV antigens. One later analysis, an examination of the 120 validation repertoires, found that first-cohort TCR clusters tended to co-occur in them.

CDR3 size: 17 residues. Germline CDR1 MGHDK, CDR2 SYGVNS. Trimming shortened V by 1 base and J by 0 bases, and 13 bases separated the two germline ends. An approximately 130-subject validation cohort, separate from the approximately 670-subject first cohort, supplied the donors. Using immunoSEQ multiplex PCR, the repertoire was profiled, and TCRdb retains in-frame clones only, with some absent. Among about 130,000 clones listed, 89% were seen once. A note on this clone: Its antigen is currently unknown.

This TCR derives from a woman aged 18-29 years in good health and CMV-seronegative. The V and J genes are TRBV25-1 and TRBJ1-3, with unresolved D. Sequenced sample: PBMCs. CDR3 amino acids: CASSELGRSLSGNTIYF. The CDR3 nucleotides read TGTGCCAGCAGTGAATTGGGCAGAAGTCTCTCTGGAAACACCATATATTTT.